The present TCR beta chain was sequenced within a study of T cells after yellow fever vaccination. Whole-study findings and limits: Contamination by abundant bulk-population clonotypes could be present in FACS-sorted repertoires. Once the booster was given, most primary-vaccination clones reappeared, at approximately 97% for CD4 and over 75% for CD8.

Note on this clonotype: The antigen remains unidentified.

A single record per CDR3 protein comes from TCRdb applying MiXCR to the 5' RACE reads. The repertoire includes 500,000 to 650,000 distinct CDR3 sequences, 13% of them detected once, and 11% to 15% sits in the top ten. The ends lost 0 bases at V and 5 bases at J; junction bases unmatched: 8. Germline V CDR1 and CDR2: DFQATT, SNEGSKA (reference sequence). CDR3 length equals 18 residues. This receptor was obtained from a man younger than 45 who received the YFV17D yellow fever vaccine. The chain couples TRBV20-1 to TRBJ2-2; 14 bases are a match to TRBD2. The material was PBMCs, obtained on the day of the yellow fever booster vaccination. CDR3 amino acids: CSARDPGTSGRLTGELFF. DNA of the CDR3: TGCAGTGCTAGAGACCCCGGGACTAGCGGGAGACTTACCGGGGAGCTGTTTTTT.